The source of this TCR beta chain is a study of a mutant IDH1 vaccine in newly diagnosed glioma. Overall study: Patients under treatment included around 60% males and about 38% females and had a mean age of 40.4 years. Every participant had undergone radiotherapy, temozolomide, or both before, and most underwent both. General observations from the study: Patients showed vaccine-induced immune responses at a rate of approximately 95%. Changes in top peripheral clonotypes did not appear linked to pseudoprogression.

Stated time point: baseline, week 1 (first vaccination visit). The treatment denotes: pre-vaccination baseline after standard-of-care therapy. Details on this clone: Its specificity is not known.

Germline-derived CDR1 and CDR2 are MDHEN and SYDVKM. The V end was cut by 7 bases, the J end by 3 bases, with 12 bases between. The CDR3 loop spans 14 amino acids. Libraries were prepared by immunoSEQ multiplex PCR; TCRdb keeps only in-frame clonotypes and omits some of them. Of just under 95,000 clones in the sample, about four fifths were seen once. Sequences were derived from PBMCs, sampled from a glioma patient treated with radiotherapy, temozolomide or both. The V and J genes are TRBV28 and TRBJ2-2, with D possibly TRBD1 on 7 matching bases. The receptor was derived from a woman in her forties or fifties with glioma. CDR3 amino acids: CASKEGAHTGELFF. CDR3 nucleotide sequence: TGTGCCAGCAAGGAGGGGGCCCACACCGGGGAGCTGTTTTTT.